The T cell receptor beta chain described here comes from a study of blood T cell repertoires in COVID-19. Trimming took off 0 bases at V and 6 bases at J, with 7 bases between the two ends. Germline V lookup: CDR1 KGHDR, CDR2 SFDVKD. The CDR3 is 13 amino acids. In this sample, this clone turned up a few times. Data came from immunoSEQ multiplex PCR; TCRdb stores just in-frame clones and leaves some out. The sample consists of tens of thousands of clones, under 90% of them appearing once. The material sequenced was peripheral blood. The origin of this receptor is a woman older than 75 with COVID-19, enrolled during active disease. The J gene is TRBJ1-2, the V gene TRBV24-1; maybe TRBD1 (5 bases). The CDR3 sequence: CATSDLPRDGYTF. The CDR3 DNA reads TGTGCCACCAGTGATTTGCCCAGGGATGGCTACACCTTC.